This TCR beta chain stems from a study of T-cell memory formation after mild COVID-19. This clonotype was seen a single time. Its antigen is not known. Via MiXCR, TCRdb re-called the 5' RACE reads, giving one row per CDR3 protein. This sample has hundreds of thousands of distinct CDR3 sequences, with approximately 15% found just once. Study findings and constraints: For second-wave clones that peaked at day 37, SARS-CoV-2 specificity went unverified.

V lost 7 bases, J lost 3 bases, and 5 bases stayed unmatched. The CDR3 extends over 13 amino acids. Germline V lookup: CDR1 LNHDA, CDR2 SQIVND (reference sequence). Input material: PBMCs or a T cell subset sorted from them (not recorded which). The rearrangement joins TRBV19 to TRBJ2-7, with 8 bases fitting TRBD1. The clonotype was recovered from a young man who had mild COVID-19 (a few samples of this study predate the infection). Cell type and time point are not known. This chain's CDR3 is CASTGTGNYEQYF. As DNA, the CDR3 is TGTGCCAGTACGGGGACAGGAAACTACGAGCAGTACTTC.